This TCR beta chain was found in a study of graft-versus-host responses after intestinal transplantation. Study-level background: The recipients all started with anti-thymocyte globulin induction and then took tacrolimus and steroids for three to four years. Study results and limitations: Levels of circulating GvH clones at their peak were associated with early post-transplant HvG declines. Investigators detected GvH clones in recipient marrow, with some emerging earlier in ileum or blood.

Regarding this clone: The target antigen is unknown.

The CDR3 contains 18 residues. With 2 bases clipped from V and 4 bases from J, the junction kept 12 bases outside the gene matches. CDR1 and CDR2 from the germline V gene are SGHTA and FQGNSA. The data were produced by immunoSEQ multiplex PCR, yet TCRdb's version contains in-frame clones alone and is incomplete. In the table there are tens of thousands of clones, 80% to 90% of which are singletons. This TCR came from a human donor who was the organ donor for an intestinal transplant. The chain carries TRBV7-2 and TRBJ2-1; 9 bases are shared with TRBD2. This specimen consisted of unstimulated CD4+ T cells sorted from spleen or lymph node cells, obtained before transplant. The CDR3 DNA is TGTGCCAGCAGCTTATCACCCCCGGGCGGGAGGGTGTACAATGAGCAGTTCTTC. Its protein product is CASSLSPPGGRVYNEQFF.